The clone carrying this TCR beta chain was counted a single time. V lost 2 bases and J 0 bases, leaving 18 bases between the germline ends. The CDR3 contains 18 residues. From germline, CDR1 is SGHTA and CDR2 FQGNSA. The repertoire was sequenced with immunoSEQ multiplex PCR; TCRdb's copy has only in-frame clones and lacks some. This table holds just under 550,000 clones, about 84% found once. This sample was taken from a study of shared T cell receptors in the human thymus. These data also formed part of another study, on human thymus T cells. As that report states: Those donating were healthy Finnish infants in corrective surgery for congenital heart defects. Thymus tissue for the work was resected from patients undergoing corrective heart surgery.

This sequence was found in a boy under two years old with a congenital heart defect. This chain connects TRBV7-2 to TRBJ2-3, with D perhaps TRBD2 (6 bases). The material sequenced was thymocytes. CDR3 loop: CASSLLGGQASSTDTQYF. As DNA, the CDR3 is TGTGCCAGCAGCTTATTGGGGGGTCAAGCTTCTAGCACAGATACGCAGTATTTT.